Below are 10 T cell receptor beta chains sequenced from a single sample in a study of shared clonotypes between healthy human individuals (dated by TCRdb to 2018 to 2021). Libraries were prepared through the immunoSEQ multiplex PCR assay. TCRdb retrieved this table from immuneACCESS and kept in-frame rearrangements only. Not all clones are present; in checked studies, unresolved V genes account for under half, and no reason is known for the remainder. The sample data list about 2.4 million clones, and approximately 90% of these were observed just once. Over 0.12% of the sample lies in the top ten. The source material was naive CD4+ T cells sorted from blood. In light of the paper, this sample's cell subset or site label describes: CD45RA+ positively selected. The receptors were gathered from a man aged 18 to 29 in good health.

J is TRBJ2-1 and V is TRBV5-1, with TRBD2 identical over 9 bases. Germline CDR1 SGHRS, CDR2 YFSETQ. The V segment lost 1 base and the J segment 6 bases; nucleotides outside the gene matches: 11. The CDR3 loop spans 17 amino acids. This CDR3 reads CASSLNPSGDPGNEQFF. The CDR3 coding sequence is TGCGCCAGCAGCTTGAATCCTAGCGGGGACCCCGGCAATGAGCAGTTCTTC.

The chain links TRBV29-1 to TRBJ2-7; a weak D match, TRBD2 (7 bases). V was pared by 6 bases and J by 3 bases, with 15 bases between. The length of the CDR3 is 13 residues. The germline V gene encodes CDR1 SQVTM and CDR2 ANQGSEA. The CDR3 DNA follows: TGCAGCGTGGGAGGGGGTCCACTCTACGAGCAGTACTTC. It yields the protein CSVGGGPLYEQYF.

The genes are TRBV6-5 and TRBJ1-5, with TRBD1 identical over 9 bases. CDR3 length: 15 amino acids. J lost 7 bases, V lost 6 bases, and 10 bases had no gene match. Germline CDR1 MNHEY, CDR2 SVGAGI. CDR3 nucleotide sequence: TGTGCCAGCAGCAAAAAACAGGGGGCTAGGCAGCCCCAGCATTTT. Its protein product is CASSKKQGARQPQHF.

The genes are TRBV11-2 and TRBJ2-7, with 7 nucleotides matching TRBD2. This CDR3 spans 15 amino acids. Germline CDR1 and CDR2: SGHAT and FQNNGV. J gave up 4 bases and V 5 bases, and 11 bases lay outside the gene matches. The CDR3 loop reads CASSPGGRSVYEQYF. The CDR3 DNA reads as TGTGCCAGCAGCCCCGGCGGGAGAAGTGTTTACGAGCAGTACTTC. Variable domain in full (rest from reference TRBV11-2 and TRBJ2-7): EAGVAQSPRYKIIEKRQSVAFWCNPISGHATLYWYQQILGQGPKLLIQFQNNGVVDDSQLPKDRFSAERLKGVDSTLKIQPAKLEDSAVYLCASSPGGRSVYEQYFGPGTRLTVT.

This clone has more than one count but fewer than ten. This chain uses TRBV30 with TRBJ1-6, with no clear D. In germline, CDR1 is GTSNPN, CDR2 SVGIG (reference sequence). This CDR3 region has 11 residues. V lost 5 bases, J lost 10 bases, and 9 bases lay in between. CDR3 protein: CAWLGRSPLHF. The CDR3 nucleotides are TGTGCCTGGCTAGGTAGGTCACCCCTCCACTTT.

Of note for this clone: Other DNA sequences of this sample code for an identical CDR3. This chain uses TRBV18 with TRBJ1-1; D possibly corresponds to TRBD1 (6 bases). The CDR3 is 11 residues long. Trimming pared 3 bases from V and 8 bases from J, leaving 7 bases between. Germline V gene data show CDR1 as KGHSH and CDR2 as LQKENI. This CDR3 reads CASSPDREAFF. The CDR3 DNA sequence: TGTGCCAGCTCACCCGACAGGGAAGCTTTCTTT.

Concerning this clone: The sample has other DNA sequences that encode this CDR3 too. The chain joins TRBV6-5 to TRBJ2-7; 7 bases are shared with TRBD1. CDR1 and CDR2 (germline): MNHEY, SVGAGI. The CDR3 consists of 14 residues. V lost 5 bases, J lost 2 bases, and 6 bases stayed unmatched. CDR3 region: CASSRQGGTYEQYF. CDR3 bases: TGTGCCAGCAGTCGACAGGGTGGGACCTACGAGCAGTACTTC.

This chain uses TRBV14 with TRBJ1-6; D remains unclear. The length of the CDR3 is 13 residues. CDR1 is SGHDN, CDR2 FVKESK, per germline. The germline V and J ends were trimmed by 1 base and 7 bases, with 5 bases remaining between them. CDR3 nucleotides: TGTGCCAGCAGCCAAGTATTGAATTCACCCCTCCACTTT. Amino acids: CASSQVLNSPLHF.

The rearrangement links TRBV5-4 to TRBJ2-7; 7 nucleotides agree with TRBD2. The CDR3 sequence is 17 residues long. Germline lookup yields CDR1 SGHNT and CDR2 YYREEE (reference sequence). V lost 1 base, J lost 4 bases, and 14 bases stayed unmatched. In DNA form, the CDR3 reads TGTGCCAGCAGCTTGCCCCCGCTGGCGGGAGAAAGGTACGAGCAGTACTTC. This gives the protein CASSLPPLAGERYEQYF. The complete variable domain, with remaining parts taken from reference TRBV5-4 and TRBJ2-7, reads ETGVTQSPTHLIKTRGQQVTLRCSSQSGHNTVSWYQQALGQGPQFIFQYYREEENGRGNFPPRFSGLQFPNYSSELNVNALELDDSALYLCASSLPPLAGERYEQYFGPGTRLTVT.

The chain employs TRBV10-2 and TRBJ1-5; unclear D gene. Deletions cut 6 bases from V and 1 base from J, with 7 bases between. CDR1 and CDR2 from the germline V gene are WSHSY and SAAADI. The CDR3 contains 13 residues. CDR3 loop: CASSTESNQPQHF. CDR3 DNA sequence: TGCGCCAGCAGCACCGAAAGCAATCAGCCCCAGCATTTT.